This T cell receptor beta chain was observed in a study of spatial heterogeneity in lung cancer. TCRdb independently ran MiXCR on the 5' RACE reads; one entry per CDR3 protein. The sample holds 72,000 or so distinct CDR3 sequences, 8% to 9% seen once. Overall study findings and caveats: Resection blood, more than follow-up blood, showed ubiquitous expanded tumor TCRs.

This clonotype appeared many times. The antigen remains undetermined. The V gene lost 4 bases and the J gene lost 5 bases, with 14 bases spanning the gap. The V gene's germline CDR1 is SQVTM and CDR2 ANQGSEA. This CDR3 has 13 amino acids. This sample's time point: blood at routine non-recurrence follow-up after resection. Unsorted tumor, nontumor lung tissue or cryopreserved PBMC supplied the whole RNA. This material consisted of PBMCs, taken at follow-up. The sequence was collected from a female donor with early-stage non-small cell lung cancer. This chain connects TRBV29-1 to TRBJ2-5; D might be TRBD1 (6 bases). The DNA of the CDR3 is TGCAGCGTTGTCTCAGGGGATGGTGAGACCCAGTACTTC. Amino acid sequence: CSVVSGDGETQYF.